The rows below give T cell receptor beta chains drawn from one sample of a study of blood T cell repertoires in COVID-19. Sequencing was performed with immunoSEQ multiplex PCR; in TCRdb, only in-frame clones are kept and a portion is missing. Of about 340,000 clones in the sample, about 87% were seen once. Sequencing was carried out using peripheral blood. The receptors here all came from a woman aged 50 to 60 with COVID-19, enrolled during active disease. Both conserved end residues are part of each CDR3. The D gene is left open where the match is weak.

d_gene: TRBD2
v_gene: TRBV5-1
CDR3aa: CASSSGLANEQFF

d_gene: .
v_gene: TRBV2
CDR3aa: CARTQWPGGYTF

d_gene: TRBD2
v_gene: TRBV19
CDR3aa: CASSIWTSGGREQFF

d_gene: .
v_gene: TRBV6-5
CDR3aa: CAGRDTGNADTQYF

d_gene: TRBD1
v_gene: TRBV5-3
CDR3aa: CARSPDREGSNQPQHF

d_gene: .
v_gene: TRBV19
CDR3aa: CASSIDGFFLNTEAFF

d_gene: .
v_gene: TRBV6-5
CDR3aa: CASSSAGGFTEAFF

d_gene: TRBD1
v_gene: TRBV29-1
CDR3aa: CSVDRLGSYGYTF

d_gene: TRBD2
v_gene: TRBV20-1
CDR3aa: CSASPWGSGRPYEQYF

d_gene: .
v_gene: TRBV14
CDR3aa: CASSPFIFGEQFF

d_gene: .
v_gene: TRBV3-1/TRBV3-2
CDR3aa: CASSQHFPEGYTF

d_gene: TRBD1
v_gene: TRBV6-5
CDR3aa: CASNQGDSNQPQHF

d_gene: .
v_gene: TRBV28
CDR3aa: CASNQGSQSQHF

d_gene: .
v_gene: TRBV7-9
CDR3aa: CASSPRGEQFF

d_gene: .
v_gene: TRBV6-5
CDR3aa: CASTGTLTGNTIYF

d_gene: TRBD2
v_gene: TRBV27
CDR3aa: CASTPGLAGAFRPDTQYF

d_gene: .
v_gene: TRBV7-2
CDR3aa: CASSSLGQLTDTQYF